One and the same sample provided the 5 T cell receptor beta chains below, sequenced in a study of cytomegalovirus exposure and HLA in healthy donors. The PCR was carried out with 60 Vbeta primers and 13 Jbeta primers. TCRdb's table, derived via immunoSEQ multiplex PCR, lists solely in-frame clones and lacks some. The sample has roughly 170,000 clones; 80% to 90% are singletons. Sequencing was performed on PBMCs. The receptors derive from a girl aged 2-9 years in good health and CMV-seropositive.

The CDR3 DNA follows: TGCGCCAGCAGCCCCATAGCGGGATCCGGTTCCACAGATACGCAGTATTTT. Translating it yields CASSPIAGSGSTDTQYF. The J gene is TRBJ2-3, the V gene TRBV5-1; 8 bases fit TRBD2. V lost 4 bases, J lost 2 bases, and 12 bases stayed unmatched. In germline, CDR1 is SGHRS, CDR2 YFSETQ. There are 17 residues in the CDR3.

This chain joins TRBV5-4 and TRBJ2-1; a possible D gene is TRBD2 (6 bases). The CDR3 contains 16 residues. Trimming removed 3 bases from V and 5 bases from J, with 18 bases in between. Germline CDR1 is SGHNT and CDR2 is YYREEE (reference sequence). The CDR3 loop is CASSSSPGLPNNEQFF. CDR3 nucleotides: TGTGCCAGCAGCTCAAGTCCGGGACTGCCAAACAATGAGCAGTTCTTC.

The J gene is TRBJ2-1, the V gene TRBV4-1; D not certain. V lost 0 bases, J lost 2 bases, and 11 bases lay in between. Germline CDR1 is MGHRA and CDR2 is YSYEKL. The CDR3 length is 16 residues. This CDR3 reads CASSQDPATAYNEQFF. CDR3 sequence (DNA): TGCGCCAGCAGCCAAGATCCAGCGACCGCCTACAATGAGCAGTTCTTC.

The gene calls are TRBV30 and TRBJ1-6; 7 nucleotides agree with TRBD1. Trimming cost V 4 bases and J 10 bases; bases outside gene matches: 10. Germline CDR1 reads GTSNPN; CDR2 reads SVGIG (reference sequence). This CDR3 region has 14 residues. CDR3 DNA: TGTGCCTGGAACTCCGGGACAGCAGACTCACCCCTCCACTTT. This gives the protein CAWNSGTADSPLHF.

This sequence joins TRBV5-6 and TRBJ2-7; D gene ambiguous. Germline V gives CDR1 SGHDT, CDR2 YYEEEE. V gave up 2 bases and J gave up 3 bases, with 6 bases separating them. CDR3 length: 12 residues. The DNA for the CDR3 is TGTGCCAGCAGCTTCACTAACTACGAGCAGTACTTC. As protein: CASSFTNYEQYF.